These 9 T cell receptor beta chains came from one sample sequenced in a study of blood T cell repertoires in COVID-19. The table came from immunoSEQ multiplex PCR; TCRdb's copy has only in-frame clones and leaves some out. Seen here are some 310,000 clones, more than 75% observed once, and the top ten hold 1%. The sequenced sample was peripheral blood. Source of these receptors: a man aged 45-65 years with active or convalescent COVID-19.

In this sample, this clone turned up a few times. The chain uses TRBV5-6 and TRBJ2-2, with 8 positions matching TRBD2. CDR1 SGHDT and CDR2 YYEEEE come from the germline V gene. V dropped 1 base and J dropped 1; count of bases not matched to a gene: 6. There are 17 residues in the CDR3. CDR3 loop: CASSLLVLAENTGELFF. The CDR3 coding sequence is TGTGCCAGCAGCTTGTTGGTACTAGCGGAGAACACCGGGGAGCTGTTTTTT. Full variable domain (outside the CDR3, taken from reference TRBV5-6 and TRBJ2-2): DAGVTQSPTHLIKTRGQQVTLRCSPKSGHDTVSWYQQALGQGPQFIFQYYEEEERQRGNFPDRFSGHQFPNYSSELNVNALLLGDSALYLCASSLLVLAENTGELFFGEGSRLTVL.

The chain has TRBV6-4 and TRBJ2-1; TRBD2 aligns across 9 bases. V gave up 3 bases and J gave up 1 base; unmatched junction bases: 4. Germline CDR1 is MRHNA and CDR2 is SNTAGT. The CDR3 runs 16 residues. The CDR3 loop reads CASSEALAGSYNEQFF. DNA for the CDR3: TGTGCCAGCAGTGAAGCACTAGCGGGTTCCTACAATGAGCAGTTCTTC.

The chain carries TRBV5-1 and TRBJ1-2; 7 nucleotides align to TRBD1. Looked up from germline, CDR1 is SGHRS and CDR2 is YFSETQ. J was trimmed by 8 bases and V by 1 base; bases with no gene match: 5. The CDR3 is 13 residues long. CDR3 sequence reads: CASSLQGTAGYTF. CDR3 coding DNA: TGCGCCAGCAGCTTGCAGGGGACAGCAGGCTACACCTTC.

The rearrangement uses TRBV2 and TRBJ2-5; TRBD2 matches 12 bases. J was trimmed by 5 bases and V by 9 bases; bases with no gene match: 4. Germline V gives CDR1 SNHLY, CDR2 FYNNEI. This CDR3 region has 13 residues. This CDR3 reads CARASGREETQYF. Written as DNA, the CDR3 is TGTGCCAGAGCTAGCGGGAGGGAGGAGACCCAGTACTTC.

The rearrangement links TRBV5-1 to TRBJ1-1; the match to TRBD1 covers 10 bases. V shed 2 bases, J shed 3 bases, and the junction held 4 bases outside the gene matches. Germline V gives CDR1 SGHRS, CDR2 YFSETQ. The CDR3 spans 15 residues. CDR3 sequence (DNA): TGCGCCAGCAGCTTCGTAGGACAGGGGGACACTGAAGCTTTCTTT. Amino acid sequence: CASSFVGQGDTEAFF.

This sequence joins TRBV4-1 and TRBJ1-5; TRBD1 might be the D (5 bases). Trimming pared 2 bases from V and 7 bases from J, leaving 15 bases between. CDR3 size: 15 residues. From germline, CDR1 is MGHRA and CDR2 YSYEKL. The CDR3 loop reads CASSQLPGLQQPQHF. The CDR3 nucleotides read TGCGCCAGCAGCCAATTACCAGGGTTACAACAGCCCCAGCATTTT.

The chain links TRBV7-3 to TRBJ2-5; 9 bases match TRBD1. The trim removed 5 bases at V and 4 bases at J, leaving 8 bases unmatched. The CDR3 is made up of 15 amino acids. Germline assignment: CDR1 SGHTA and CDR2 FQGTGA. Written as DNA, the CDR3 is TGTGCCAGCAGCAATACAGGGGGCGAGGGAGAGACCCAGTACTTC. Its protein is CASSNTGGEGETQYF.

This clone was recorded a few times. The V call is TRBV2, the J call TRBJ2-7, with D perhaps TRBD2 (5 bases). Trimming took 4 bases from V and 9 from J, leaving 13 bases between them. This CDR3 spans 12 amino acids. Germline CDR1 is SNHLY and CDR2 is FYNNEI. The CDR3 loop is CASSGEGFGQYF. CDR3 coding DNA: TGTGCCAGCAGTGGAGAGGGCTTCGGGCAGTACTTC.

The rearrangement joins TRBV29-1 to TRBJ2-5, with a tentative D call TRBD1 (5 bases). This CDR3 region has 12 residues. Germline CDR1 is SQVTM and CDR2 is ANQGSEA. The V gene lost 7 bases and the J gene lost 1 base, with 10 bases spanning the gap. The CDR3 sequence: CSGTPIQETQYF. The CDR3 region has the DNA TGCAGCGGGACACCGATCCAAGAGACCCAGTACTTC.